The rows below give T cell receptor beta chains drawn from one sample of a study of cytomegalovirus exposure and HLA in healthy donors. Libraries were prepared by immunoSEQ multiplex PCR; TCRdb keeps only in-frame clonotypes and omits some of them. The data contain some 130,000 clones, roughly 72% of them seen just once; the ten biggest clones take up around 7.2%. Sample: PBMCs. These receptor sequences come from a male donor in good health and CMV-seronegative. CDR3s include the opening cysteine and the closing phenylalanine or tryptophan. The order of the fields is J gene, clone size, V gene, D gene, CDR3 protein, CDR3 DNA. A D gene is named only where the DNA matches it firmly. For some rows the clone size is stated as once, few or many, or as a class when expanded; others skip it.

TRBJ2-1,.,TRBV7-8,TRBD2,CASSLVGGLAGASSYNEQFF,TGTGCCAGCAGCTTAGTCGGTGGACTAGCGGGGGCCAGCTCCTACAATGAGCAGTTCTTC
TRBJ1-4,few,TRBV27,.,CASSLSNRFTNEKLFF,TGTGCCAGCAGTTTATCCAACAGGTTTACTAATGAAAAACTGTTTTTT
TRBJ2-7,.,TRBV4-1,.,CASSQDFYYEQYF,TGCGCCAGCAGCCAAGATTTCTACTACGAGCAGTACTTC
TRBJ2-3,.,TRBV12-5,.,CASGLSSRQYF,TGTGCTAGTGGTTTGTCTTCCAGGCAGTATTTT
TRBJ2-7,.,TRBV4-3,.,CASSQDRWTSYEQYF,TGCGCCAGCAGCCAAGATAGGTGGACATCGTACGAGCAGTACTTC
TRBJ1-1,.,TRBV27,.,CASKFDRGSNTEAFF,TGTGCCAGCAAATTTGATCGGGGGTCGAACACTGAAGCTTTCTTT
TRBJ2-1,.,TRBV11-2,TRBD1,CASRGDRGGNEQFF,TGTGCCAGCAGGGGGGACAGGGGTGGCAATGAGCAGTTCTTC
TRBJ1-2,.,TRBV14,.,CASSQDRGPYGYTF,TGTGCCAGCAGCCAAGATAGAGGTCCCTATGGCTACACCTTC
TRBJ1-4,.,TRBV11-2,.,CASSSSPEGEKLFF,TGTGCCAGCAGCTCAAGTCCAGAGGGTGAAAAACTGTTTTTT
TRBJ2-3,.,TRBV27,TRBD2,CASSRQLAGETDTQYF,TGTGCCAGCAGTCGCCAACTAGCGGGAGAGACAGATACGCAGTATTTT
TRBJ2-1,.,TRBV7-3,TRBD2,CASRLERGGSSYNEQFF,TGTGCCAGCAGGTTGGAGCGGGGGGGCTCGTCCTACAATGAGCAGTTCTTC
TRBJ2-3,.,TRBV7-3,.,CASSLTLADTQYF,TGTGCCAGCAGCTTAACTCTAGCAGATACGCAGTATTTT
TRBJ2-1,few,TRBV9,TRBD1,CASSVGGDRFHEQFF,TGTGCCAGCAGCGTAGGGGGGGACAGGTTCCATGAGCAGTTCTTC
TRBJ2-5,.,TRBV7-9,.,CASSLVVSAQETQYF,TGTGCCAGCAGCTTAGTGGTATCAGCGCAAGAGACCCAGTACTTC
TRBJ2-2,few,TRBV5-1,.,CASSLLRNTGELFF,TGCGCCAGCAGCTTGCTACGGAACACCGGGGAGCTGTTTTTT
TRBJ2-2,.,TRBV27,.,CASSLSSRGSRAGELFF,TGTGCCAGCAGTTTATCCTCCCGGGGGAGTCGGGCCGGGGAGCTGTTTTTT
TRBJ1-2,.,TRBV9,.,CASSVESDGTREGYTF,TGTGCCAGCAGCGTAGAAAGCGACGGGACTCGAGAAGGCTACACCTTC
TRBJ1-2,few,TRBV5-4,.,CASSYTANYGYTF,TGTGCCAGCAGCTATACGGCTAACTATGGCTACACCTTC
TRBJ1-1,.,TRBV6-6,.,CASRSAGASSTEAFF,TGTGCCAGCAGATCAGCAGGGGCGTCGAGTACTGAAGCTTTCTTT
TRBJ1-1,.,TRBV15,.,CATSFGLGGTEAFF,TGTGCCACCAGCTTTGGGCTGGGGGGCACTGAAGCTTTCTTT
TRBJ2-7,.,TRBV9,.,CASSATGSAYEQYF,TGTGCCAGCAGCGCTACAGGTTCCGCCTACGAGCAGTACTTC
TRBJ2-5,few,TRBV19,.,CASRRRRAGTGRETQYF,TGTGCCAGTAGGCGCCGTAGGGCGGGGACGGGGCGAGAGACCCAGTACTTC
TRBJ2-3,.,TRBV7-8,TRBD2,CASSRRRASGSLSDTQYF,TGTGCCAGCAGTCGGAGGCGGGCTAGCGGGAGTTTGTCAGATACGCAGTATTTT
TRBJ1-1,.,TRBV30,TRBD1,CAWNRQGLTEAFF,TGTGCCTGGAATAGACAGGGACTCACTGAAGCTTTCTTT
TRBJ1-2,.,TRBV4-1,.,CASSHPDRRSYGYTF,TGCGCCAGCAGCCATCCCGACAGGCGTTCCTATGGCTACACCTTC
TRBJ2-2,.,TRBV6-1,.,CASSEAVPTGELFF,TGTGCCAGCAGTGAAGCCGTCCCGACAGGGGAGCTGTTTTTT
TRBJ2-7,few,TRBV29-1,TRBD2,CSVGGGSGYEQYF,TGCAGCGTTGGTGGCGGGAGTGGATACGAGCAGTACTTC
TRBJ1-1,.,TRBV25-1,TRBD1,CASSPRWTNRGAEAFF,TGTGCCAGCAGTCCCCGGTGGACAAACAGGGGTGCTGAAGCTTTCTTT
TRBJ2-1,.,TRBV7-2,TRBD2,CASSYQTGGEQFF,TGTGCCAGCAGCTATCAAACGGGGGGTGAGCAGTTCTTC
TRBJ2-1,.,TRBV11-2,TRBD1,CASSLEGTGYNEQFF,TGTGCCAGCAGCTTAGAGGGGACAGGGTACAATGAGCAGTTCTTC
TRBJ2-5,.,TRBV7-2,.,CASSPWSINQETQYF,TGTGCCAGCAGCCCATGGAGCATCAATCAGGAGACCCAGTACTTC
TRBJ1-5,once,TRBV30,.,CAWSEGRGPWSNQPQHF,TGTGCCTGGAGTGAGGGTAGGGGCCCCTGGAGCAATCAGCCCCAGCATTTT
TRBJ2-3,few,TRBV6-1,TRBD2,CASSESLAGGPQYF,TGTGCCAGCAGTGAATCGCTAGCGGGAGGTCCGCAGTATTTT
TRBJ1-6,once,TRBV11-2,.,CASSQSSYNSPLHF,TGTGCCAGCAGCCAGTCCTCCTATAATTCACCCCTCCACTTT
TRBJ1-1,.,TRBV7-2,TRBD1,CASSRGRGSTEAFF,TGTGCCAGCAGCCGGGGCAGGGGGAGCACTGAAGCTTTCTTT
TRBJ2-7,.,TRBV7-2,TRBD2,CASSSGLAGGYYEQYF,TGTGCCAGCAGCTCAGGACTAGCGGGAGGGTATTACGAGCAGTACTTC
TRBJ2-5,.,TRBV9,.,CASSVEAGQETQYF,TGTGCCAGCAGCGTAGAAGCGGGTCAAGAGACCCAGTACTTC
TRBJ1-2,.,TRBV27,.,CASSFRADSFSLLDGYTF,TGTGCCAGCAGTTTCAGGGCGGACAGCTTCTCGCTTTTGGATGGCTACACCTTC
TRBJ2-1,.,TRBV7-9,.,CASSSIHGSSYNEQFF,TGTGCCAGCAGCTCCATTCACGGGTCATCCTACAATGAGCAGTTCTTC
TRBJ2-7,few,TRBV6-5,TRBD2,CASSVGLAVKNEQYF,TGTGCCAGCAGCGTGGGGCTAGCGGTGAAAAACGAGCAGTACTTC
TRBJ2-3,few,TRBV28,.,CASSLEGARTDTQYF,TGTGCCAGCAGTTTAGAGGGAGCCAGGACAGATACGCAGTATTTT
TRBJ2-3,.,TRBV27,.,CASTSLGGATQYF,TGTGCCAGCACCAGTCTTGGGGGGGCCACGCAGTATTTT
TRBJ2-7,.,TRBV30,TRBD1,CAWSNRGYEQYF,TGTGCCTGGAGCAACAGGGGTTACGAGCAGTACTTC
TRBJ1-1,.,TRBV6-6,.,CASVQENTEAFF,TGTGCCAGCGTTCAGGAGAACACTGAAGCTTTCTTT
TRBJ2-3,.,TRBV29-1,.,CSVSQESTDTQYF,TGCAGCGTGAGTCAGGAAAGCACAGATACGCAGTATTTT
TRBJ2-7,.,TRBV18,TRBD1,CASSPSDRGDEQYF,TGTGCCAGCTCACCGTCGGACAGGGGGGACGAGCAGTACTTC
TRBJ2-2,.,TRBV18,TRBD2,CASSSTGLAGGINTGELFF,TGTGCCAGCTCATCTACGGGACTAGCGGGAGGAATCAACACCGGGGAGCTGTTTTTT
TRBJ2-2,.,TRBV30,TRBD1,CAWRDRGTGELFF,TGTGCCTGGAGGGACAGGGGGACCGGGGAGCTGTTTTTT